These T cell receptor beta chains were read from a single sample in a study of regulatory T cells in long-lasting Graves disease. One entry per CDR3 protein, called by TCRdb with MiXCR from the multiplex PCR reads. Of more than 450,000 distinct CDR3 sequences in the sample, approximately 12% were seen once. The sample was also reused in another study, on T cells in Graves' hyperthyroidism and ophthalmopathy.

The sample consisted of peripheral blood mononuclear cells (PBMCs), taken at new diagnosis, from a patient treated with antithyroid drugs. The receptors shown here come from a woman aged 30 to 39 with Graves disease. Each CDR3 is given with its conserved first and last residue. The D gene is left open where the match is weak. A row's size may be missing; if present it is once, few, many or a size class.

d_call,clone_size,j_call,v_call,cdr3_aa,cdr3_nt
-,many,TRBJ2-2,TRBV29-1,CSVVLGNTGELFF,TGCAGCGTTGTCCTAGGGAACACCGGGGAGCTGTTTTTT
-,many,TRBJ2-1,TRBV20-1,CSARAISSSYNEQFF,TGCAGTGCTCGAGCAATTTCGAGCTCCTACAATGAGCAGTTCTTC
TRBD1,-,TRBJ2-5,TRBV11-2,CASSLPGQGWGETQYF,TGTGCCAGCAGCTTACCGGGACAGGGGTGGGGGGAGACCCAGTACTTC
-,-,TRBJ2-2,TRBV7-9,CASSRGYRTGELFF,TGTGCCAGCAGCCGGGGGTACAGGACTGGGGAGCTGTTTTTT
-,many,TRBJ2-1,TRBV6-5,CASSYGGYSYNEQFF,TGTGCCAGCAGCTACGGTGGATACTCCTACAATGAGCAGTTCTTC
-,-,TRBJ1-2,TRBV2,CASSPGGTYFYGYTF,TGTGCCAGCAGTCCGGGGGGGACATATTTCTATGGCTACACCTTC
-,many,TRBJ1-2,TRBV14,CASSQGSGYGYTF,TGTGCCAGCAGCCAGGGGAGTGGCTATGGCTACACCTTC
-,-,TRBJ2-2,TRBV6-5,CASSYVQGAGELFF,TGTGCCAGCAGTTACGTCCAGGGTGCCGGGGAGCTGTTTTTT
-,many,TRBJ2-2,TRBV30,CAWSVEGITGELFF,TGTGCCTGGAGTGTGGAAGGAATCACCGGGGAGCTGTTTTTT
-,many,TRBJ1-5,TRBV12-3/TRBV12-4,CASSYTDNQPQHF,TGTGCCAGCAGTTATACAGACAATCAGCCCCAGCATTTT
TRBD2,many,TRBJ2-5,TRBV28,CASSFRLAGGRDEETQYF,TGTGCCAGCAGTTTTAGGCTAGCGGGAGGGAGGGACGAAGAGACCCAGTACTTC
-,-,TRBJ2-3,TRBV29-1,CSVPWGDTQYF,TGCAGCGTGCCCTGGGGGGATACGCAGTATTTT
-,many,TRBJ2-3,TRBV20-1,CSATHRRAGTDTQYF,TGCAGTGCCACCCACCGGAGGGCCGGCACAGATACGCAGTATTTT
TRBD1,many,TRBJ1-1,TRBV2,CAIPQGIEAFF,TGTGCCATCCCACAGGGGATTGAAGCTTTCTTT